This is a list of T cell receptor beta chains from one sample in a study of blood T cell repertoires in COVID-19. Sequencing was performed with immunoSEQ multiplex PCR; in TCRdb, only in-frame clones are kept and a portion is missing. Of about 200,000 clones in the sample, around 84% were seen once. The sample taken for sequencing was PBMCs or T cells enriched from blood (not recorded which). These TCRs come from a woman in her 30s who had been exposed to COVID-19. Both conserved end residues are trimmed from each CDR3.

CDR3 protein | J gene | V gene
ASSTQGLYGYT | TRBJ1-2 | TRBV6-2/TRBV6-3
ASLLSLNTEAF | TRBJ1-1 | TRBV7-9
ASSPGMGMNTEAF | TRBJ1-1 | TRBV19
ASSSPGLAGGITINEQF | TRBJ2-1 | TRBV5-1
ASSYVRSNQPQH | TRBJ1-5 | TRBV6-5
ASSYPTDLQGETQY | TRBJ2-5 | TRBV5-4
ASSEQGEKLF | TRBJ1-4 | TRBV25-1
ASSPQIATGNYGYT | TRBJ1-2 | TRBV13
ASWGGARYGYT | TRBJ1-2 | TRBV19
ASSPPGLAGGRPADTQY | TRBJ2-3 | TRBV4-2
ASAYLQGYGGELF | TRBJ2-2 | TRBV12-5
ASSATSGVVGSTDTQY | TRBJ2-3 | TRBV6-1
SASRQGSSGELF | TRBJ2-2 | TRBV20-1
ASSSGADGGFYEQY | TRBJ2-7 | TRBV11-3
ASSLDRVVEKLF | TRBJ1-4 | TRBV6-5
ASSSSLAVYEQY | TRBJ2-7 | TRBV7-8
ASSTGANVLT | TRBJ2-6 | TRBV19
ASSLTGGEGYT | TRBJ1-2 | TRBV7-9
ASSPELWGVRGYT | TRBJ1-2 | TRBV18
ASSLPGTYEQY | TRBJ2-7 | TRBV19
ASSQGVYEQY | TRBJ2-7 | TRBV2
ASSASYRGQTEAF | TRBJ1-1 | TRBV7-9
ASSEGRDQPQH | TRBJ1-5 | TRBV19
ASSVLTGVEPYNEQF | TRBJ2-1 | TRBV7-2
ASGLVLQPQH | TRBJ1-5 | TRBV12-5
ASSSSGGIYNEQF | TRBJ2-1 | TRBV9
ATSDGRGSGQPQH | TRBJ1-5 | TRBV24-1
ASSFLSTGGVDTQY | TRBJ2-3 | TRBV11-2
ASSQGQDIQY | TRBJ2-4 | TRBV3-1/TRBV3-2
ASSLGGKSGQPQH | TRBJ1-5 | TRBV7-9
ASSVEGLGTEAF | TRBJ1-1 | TRBV19
ASSEFGLQPQH | TRBJ1-5 | TRBV6-1
ASRQRGGTDTQY | TRBJ2-3 | TRBV2
ASRPPGQGKSLTYGYT | TRBJ1-2 | TRBV4-1
ASSLALSSGLTDTQY | TRBJ2-3 | TRBV7-2
ASSELTSGSDTQY | TRBJ2-3 | TRBV25-1
ASSQATEDEQF | TRBJ2-1 | TRBV7-3
ASSYSMEGHQPQH | TRBJ1-5 | TRBV6-2/TRBV6-3
ASSQNRGVTGELF | TRBJ2-2 | TRBV4-1
ASSRMDRNLYEQY | TRBJ2-7 | TRBV5-6
ASGRGIVSPLH | TRBJ1-6 | TRBV27
ASSAQGALDTQY | TRBJ2-3 | TRBV7-2
ASSPSGTTYEQY | TRBJ2-7 | TRBV6-5
ASSRTSGDSYEQY | TRBJ2-7 | TRBV5-8
ASRRAGGRHNEQF | TRBJ2-1 | TRBV2
ASSSSGALIGLYNEQF | TRBJ2-1 | TRBV5-6
ASSLGPGLNEKLF | TRBJ1-4 | TRBV5-1
ASRGTSGGSNTGELF | TRBJ2-2 | TRBV9
ASSLTGAQPQH | TRBJ1-5 | TRBV12-3/TRBV12-4
ASSFYSGGADTGELF | TRBJ2-2 | TRBV11-2
ASSIYGDRYNTGELF | TRBJ2-2 | TRBV9
ASSRGGQAQPQH | TRBJ1-5 | TRBV6-2/TRBV6-3
ASSRADFVSKAF | TRBJ1-1 | TRBV11-2
ASRPPTSVAYEQY | TRBJ2-7 | TRBV12-2
ASSYGTVGGQY | TRBJ2-4 | TRBV14
ASSLVTSEQTDTQY | TRBJ2-3 | TRBV5-1
ASSERLAGSSYEQY | TRBJ2-7 | TRBV2
ASALAGSYEQY | TRBJ2-7 | TRBV19